These 5 T cell receptor beta chains share one sample of origin, sequenced in a study of blood T cell repertoires in COVID-19. The table came from immunoSEQ multiplex PCR; TCRdb's copy has only in-frame clones and leaves some out. Counted here are over 250,000 clones, about 88% occurring once; the ten biggest clones make up roughly 2.6%. The sequenced sample was PBMCs or T cells enriched from blood (not recorded which). These receptors were taken from a man in his 60s who had recovered from COVID-19.

This chain links TRBV7-9 with TRBJ2-2; tentative D call: TRBD2 (6 bases). The ends were cut back, 0 bases at V and 7 bases at J, with 12 bases in the middle. Germline V gene lookup returns CDR1 SEHNR and CDR2 FQNEAQ (reference sequence). This CDR3 contains 15 residues. CDR3 sequence reads: CASSLARGLSGELFF. The CDR3 DNA reads as TGTGCCAGCAGCTTAGCGCGGGGTTTGAGCGGGGAGCTGTTTTTT.

The rearrangement joins TRBV7-6 to TRBJ1-6; D may be TRBD1 (6 bases). The CDR3 totals 16 residues. Germline V lookup: CDR1 SGHVS, CDR2 FNYEAQ. Trimming pared 4 bases from V and 9 bases from J, leaving 19 bases between. The CDR3 coding sequence is TGTGCCAGCAGCTCAGGCGGGGGCAGGGGATCTTCACCCCTCCACTTT. Protein product: CASSSGGGRGSSPLHF.

This clone showed up just once. V is TRBV6-5 and J is TRBJ1-2, with 11 bases matching TRBD1. V shed 2 bases, J shed 8 bases, and the junction held 4 bases outside the gene matches. The V gene's germline CDR1 is MNHEY and CDR2 SVGAGI. The CDR3 contains 14 residues. In nucleotides, the CDR3 is TGTGCCAGCAGTTACGGACAGGGGGCAAGGGGCTACACCTTC. Its translation is CASSYGQGARGYTF.

Only one count was recorded for this clone. This chain links TRBV19 with TRBJ1-4; no firm D call. The germline CDR1 and CDR2 sequences are LNHDA and SQIVND (reference sequence). The V end was cut by 3 bases, the J end by 14 bases, with 13 bases between. The CDR3 totals 12 residues. CDR3: CASSMERLPLFF. The CDR3 nucleotides are TGTGCCAGTAGTATGGAGCGCCTCCCGCTGTTTTTT.

This clone occurred a few times. The same CDR3 can be traced to other DNA sequences in this sample. V is TRBV11-3 and J is TRBJ2-1, with 7 bases fitting TRBD2. Germline-derived CDR1 and CDR2 are SGHNT and YENEEA. This CDR3 is built from 14 residues. Germline trimming cut 4 bases from V and 4 bases from J; bases unmatched to any gene: 4. CDR3 DNA: TGTGCCAGCAGCTCCAGGGAGGGATACAATGAGCAGTTCTTC. Translation: CASSSREGYNEQFF.